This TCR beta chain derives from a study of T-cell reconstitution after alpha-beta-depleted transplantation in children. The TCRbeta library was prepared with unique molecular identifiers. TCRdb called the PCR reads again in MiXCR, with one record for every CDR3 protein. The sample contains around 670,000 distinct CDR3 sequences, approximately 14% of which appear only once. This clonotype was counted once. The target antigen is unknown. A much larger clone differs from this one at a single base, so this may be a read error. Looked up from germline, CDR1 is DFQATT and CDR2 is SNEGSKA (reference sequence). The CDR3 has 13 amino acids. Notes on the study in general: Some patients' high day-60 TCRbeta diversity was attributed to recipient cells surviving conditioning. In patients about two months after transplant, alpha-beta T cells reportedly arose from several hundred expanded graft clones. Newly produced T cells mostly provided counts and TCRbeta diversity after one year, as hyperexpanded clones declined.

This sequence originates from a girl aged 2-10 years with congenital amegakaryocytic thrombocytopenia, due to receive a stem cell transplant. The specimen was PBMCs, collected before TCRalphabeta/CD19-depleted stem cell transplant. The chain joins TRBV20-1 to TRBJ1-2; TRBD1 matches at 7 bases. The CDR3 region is CSAVAGQNYGYSF. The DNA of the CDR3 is TGCAGTGCCGTCGCGGGACAGAACTATGGCTACTCCTTC.